The TCR beta chain described here comes from a study of T-cell reconstitution after alpha-beta-depleted transplantation in children. CDR1 is LGHNA, CDR2 YSLEER, per germline. Trimming removed 3 bases from V and 4 bases from J, with 14 bases in between. The CDR3 has 15 amino acids. Study-wide findings and caveats: It was reported that alpha-beta T cells came from several hundred expanded graft clones (about two months after transplant).

A TCRbeta library incorporating unique molecular identifiers was prepared. TCRdb reprocessed the PCR reads with MiXCR, giving one entry per CDR3 protein. The table includes approximately 110,000 distinct CDR3 sequences, under 25% detected once. This clonotype was found a few times. Its antigen is as yet unknown. The material was PBMCs, mostly from graft donor cells, obtained 180 days after TCRalphabeta/CD19-depleted stem cell transplant. The chain employs TRBV4-3 and TRBJ2-3; no reliable D call. This TCR derives from a male patient aged 2 to 10 who had a stem cell transplant for chronic granulomatous disease, so the T cells may come from the graft donor. Here the CDR3 reads CASSQAYGAADTQYF. CDR3 nucleotide sequence: TGCGCCAGCAGCCAGGCTTATGGTGCGGCAGATACGCAGTATTTT.